The present entry profiles one TCR beta chain with its context. This entry belongs to a study of T cell changes during pregnancy in multiple sclerosis. The CDR3 totals 15 residues. Per germline, CDR1 MNHEY and CDR2 SVGAGI. Deletions cut 5 bases from V and 3 bases from J, with 14 bases between. Method: immunoSEQ multiplex PCR; TCRdb's copy keeps in-frame clones and lacks some. The sample carries some 60,000 clones, about 91% recorded once. Source: peripheral blood, taken before pregnancy. The rearrangement uses TRBV6-5 and TRBJ1-5; D ambiguous. The TCR originated in a female donor with multiple sclerosis, enrolled in a pregnancy study. CDR3 sequence (DNA): TGTGCCAGCAGTCGAAAACCTGGGCCCAATCAGCCCCAGCATTTT. It is translated as CASSRKPGPNQPQHF.